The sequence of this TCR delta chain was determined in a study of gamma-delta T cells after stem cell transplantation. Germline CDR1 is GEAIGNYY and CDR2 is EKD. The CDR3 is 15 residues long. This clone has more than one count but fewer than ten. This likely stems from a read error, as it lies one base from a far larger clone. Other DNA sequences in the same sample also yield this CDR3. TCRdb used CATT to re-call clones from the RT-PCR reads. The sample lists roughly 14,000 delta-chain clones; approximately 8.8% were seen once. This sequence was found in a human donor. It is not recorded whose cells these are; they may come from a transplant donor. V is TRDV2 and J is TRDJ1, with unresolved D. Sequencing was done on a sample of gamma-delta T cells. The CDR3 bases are TGTGCCTGTGACAAGGTGGGAGTATACACCGATAAGCTCATCTTT. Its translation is CACDKVGVYTDKLIF.